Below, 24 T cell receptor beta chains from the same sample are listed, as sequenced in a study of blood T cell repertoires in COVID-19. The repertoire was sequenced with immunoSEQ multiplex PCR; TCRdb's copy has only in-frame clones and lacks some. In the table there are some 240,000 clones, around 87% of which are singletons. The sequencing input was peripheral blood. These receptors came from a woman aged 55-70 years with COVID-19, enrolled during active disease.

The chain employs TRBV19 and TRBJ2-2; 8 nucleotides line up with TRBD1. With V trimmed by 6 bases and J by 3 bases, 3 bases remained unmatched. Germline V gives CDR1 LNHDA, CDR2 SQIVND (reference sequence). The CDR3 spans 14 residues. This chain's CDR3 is CASRRTGHTGELFF. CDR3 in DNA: TGTGCCAGTAGACGGACAGGGCACACCGGGGAGCTGTTTTTT.

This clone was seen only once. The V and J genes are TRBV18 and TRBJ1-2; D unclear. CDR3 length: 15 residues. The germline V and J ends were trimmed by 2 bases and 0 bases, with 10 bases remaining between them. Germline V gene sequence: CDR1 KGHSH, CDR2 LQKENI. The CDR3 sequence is CASSPTPVANYGYTF. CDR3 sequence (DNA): TGTGCCAGCTCACCAACTCCCGTCGCTAACTATGGCTACACCTTC.

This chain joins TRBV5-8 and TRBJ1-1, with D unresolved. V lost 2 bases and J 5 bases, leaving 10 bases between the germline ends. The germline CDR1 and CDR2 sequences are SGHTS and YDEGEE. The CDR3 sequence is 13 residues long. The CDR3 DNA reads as TGTGCCAGCAGCTTTCGGGGAGGGACTGAAGCTTTCTTT. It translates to CASSFRGGTEAFF.

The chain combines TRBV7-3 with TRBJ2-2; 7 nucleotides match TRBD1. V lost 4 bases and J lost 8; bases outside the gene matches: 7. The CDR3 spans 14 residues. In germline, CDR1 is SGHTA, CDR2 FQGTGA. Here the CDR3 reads CASSSQGSWGELFF. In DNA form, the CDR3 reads TGTGCCAGCAGCTCACAGGGGTCCTGGGGGGAGCTGTTTTTT. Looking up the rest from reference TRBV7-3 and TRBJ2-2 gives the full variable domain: GAGVSQTPSNKVTEKGKYVELRCDPISGHTALYWYRQSLGQGPEFLIYFQGTGAADDSGLPNDRFFAVRPEGSVSTLKIQRTERGDSAVYLCASSSQGSWGELFFGEGSRLTVL.

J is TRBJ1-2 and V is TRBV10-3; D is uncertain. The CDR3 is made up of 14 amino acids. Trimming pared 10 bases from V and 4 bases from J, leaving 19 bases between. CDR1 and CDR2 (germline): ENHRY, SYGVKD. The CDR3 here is CANKIDKIPYGYTF. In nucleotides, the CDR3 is TGTGCCAACAAGATCGACAAAATTCCCTATGGCTACACCTTC.

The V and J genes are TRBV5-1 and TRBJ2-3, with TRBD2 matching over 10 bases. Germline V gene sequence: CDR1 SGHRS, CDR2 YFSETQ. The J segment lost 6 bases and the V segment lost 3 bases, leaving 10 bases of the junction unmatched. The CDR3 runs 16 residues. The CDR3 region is CASSWGSSGGRDTQYF. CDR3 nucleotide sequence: TGCGCCAGCAGCTGGGGTTCTAGCGGGGGCCGGGATACGCAGTATTTT.

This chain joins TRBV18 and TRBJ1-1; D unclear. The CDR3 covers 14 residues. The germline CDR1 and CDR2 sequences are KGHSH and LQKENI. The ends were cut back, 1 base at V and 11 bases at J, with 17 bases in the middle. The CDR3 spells CASSPRRWEPTAFF. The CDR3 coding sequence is TGTGCCAGCTCACCACGGAGGTGGGAACCGACGGCTTTCTTT.

DNA of the CDR3: TGCGCCAGCAGCTTGCCCGGGACTAGCGACTACAATGAGCAGTTCTTC. It translates to CASSLPGTSDYNEQFF. The chain links TRBV5-1 to TRBJ2-1; 10 nucleotides agree with TRBD2. This CDR3 is built from 16 residues. The V gene end was trimmed by 1 base and the J gene end by 3 bases; junction bases not matched to a gene: 4. The germline V gene encodes CDR1 SGHRS and CDR2 YFSETQ.

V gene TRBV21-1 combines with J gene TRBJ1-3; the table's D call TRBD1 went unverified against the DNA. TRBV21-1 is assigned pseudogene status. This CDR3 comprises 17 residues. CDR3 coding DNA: TGTGCCAGCAGCATCTTCGAGAGGACAGGGAATGGAAACACCATATATTTT. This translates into CASSIFERTGNGNTIYF.

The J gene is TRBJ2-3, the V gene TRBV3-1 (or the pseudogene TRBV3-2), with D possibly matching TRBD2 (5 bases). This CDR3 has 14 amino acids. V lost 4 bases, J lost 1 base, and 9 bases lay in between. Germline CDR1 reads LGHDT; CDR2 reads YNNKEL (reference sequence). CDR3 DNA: TGTGCCAGCAGCCCATACGGGGGCACAGATACGCAGTATTTT. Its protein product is CASSPYGGTDTQYF.

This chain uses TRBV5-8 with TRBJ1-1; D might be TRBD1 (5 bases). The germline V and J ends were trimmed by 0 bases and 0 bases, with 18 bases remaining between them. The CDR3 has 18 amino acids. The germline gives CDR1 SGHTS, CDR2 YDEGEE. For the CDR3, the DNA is TGTGCCAGCAGCTTGGTTTTCACAAGACAGCGTTTGAACACTGAAGCTTTCTTT. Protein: CASSLVFTRQRLNTEAFF. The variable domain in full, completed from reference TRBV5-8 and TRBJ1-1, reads EAGVTQSPTHLIKTRGQQATLRCSPISGHTSVYWYQQALGLGLQFLLWYDEGEERNRGNFPPRFSGRQFPNYSSELNVNALELEDSALYLCASSLVFTRQRLNTEAFFGQGTRLTVV.

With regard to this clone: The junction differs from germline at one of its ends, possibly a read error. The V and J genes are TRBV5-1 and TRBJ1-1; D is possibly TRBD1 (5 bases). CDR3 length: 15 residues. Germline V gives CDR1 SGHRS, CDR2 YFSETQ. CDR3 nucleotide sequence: TGCGCCAGCAGTCACACACCGGGGAGGGAAGGTTCGGGGGACTTT. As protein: CASSHTPGREGSGDF.

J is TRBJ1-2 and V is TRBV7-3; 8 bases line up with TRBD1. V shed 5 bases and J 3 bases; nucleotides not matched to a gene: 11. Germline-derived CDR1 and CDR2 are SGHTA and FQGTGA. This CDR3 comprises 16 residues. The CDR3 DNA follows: TGTGCCAGCAGCAAGGGACAGGTCGGACGTGACTATGGCTACACCTTC. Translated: CASSKGQVGRDYGYTF.

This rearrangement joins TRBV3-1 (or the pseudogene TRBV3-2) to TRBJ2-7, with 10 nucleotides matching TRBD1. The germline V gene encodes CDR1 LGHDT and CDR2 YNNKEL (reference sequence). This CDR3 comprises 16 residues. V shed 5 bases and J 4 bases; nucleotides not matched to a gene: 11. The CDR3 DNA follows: TGTGCCAGCAGCAAAGGGACAGGGGATGGCGATTACGAGCAGTACTTC. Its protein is CASSKGTGDGDYEQYF.

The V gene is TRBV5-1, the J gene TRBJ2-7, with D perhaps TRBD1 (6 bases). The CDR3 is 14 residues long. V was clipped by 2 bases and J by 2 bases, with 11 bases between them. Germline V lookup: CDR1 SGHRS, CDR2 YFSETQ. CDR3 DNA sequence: TGCGCCAGCAGCTTAACGACAGGCCCCTACGAGCAGTACTTC. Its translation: CASSLTTGPYEQYF.

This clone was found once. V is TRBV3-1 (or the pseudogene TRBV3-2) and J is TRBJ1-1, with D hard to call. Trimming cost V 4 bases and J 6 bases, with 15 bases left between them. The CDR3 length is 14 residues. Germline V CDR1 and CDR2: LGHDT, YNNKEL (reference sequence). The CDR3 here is CASSPPAGLAEAFF. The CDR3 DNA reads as TGTGCCAGCAGCCCCCCTGCGGGCCTAGCTGAAGCTTTCTTT.

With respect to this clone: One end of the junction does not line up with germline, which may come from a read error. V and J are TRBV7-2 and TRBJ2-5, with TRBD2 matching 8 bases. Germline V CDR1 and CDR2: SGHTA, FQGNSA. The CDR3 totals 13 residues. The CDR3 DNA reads TGTGCCAGCAGCTTAGAGGAGCGGGGGCCAAGGAACTTC. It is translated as CASSLEERGPRNF.

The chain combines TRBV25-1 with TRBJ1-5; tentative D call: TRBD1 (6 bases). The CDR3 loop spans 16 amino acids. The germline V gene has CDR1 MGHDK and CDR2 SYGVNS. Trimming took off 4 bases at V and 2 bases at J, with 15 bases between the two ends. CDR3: CASSGGGGRGNQPQHF. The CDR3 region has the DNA TGTGCCAGCAGTGGCGGGGGGGGCCGTGGCAATCAGCCCCAGCATTTT.

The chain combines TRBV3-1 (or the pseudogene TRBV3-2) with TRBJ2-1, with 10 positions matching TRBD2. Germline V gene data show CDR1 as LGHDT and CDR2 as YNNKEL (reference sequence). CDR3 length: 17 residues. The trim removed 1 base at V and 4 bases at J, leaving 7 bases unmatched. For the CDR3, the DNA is TGTGCCAGCAGCCAAGGCTGGTCTAGCGGGGGATACAATGAGCAGTTCTTC. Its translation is CASSQGWSSGGYNEQFF.

This CDR3 is CASSYLGDRGYNEQFF. CDR3 in DNA: TGTGCCAGCAGTTACCTCGGGGACAGGGGCTACAATGAGCAGTTCTTC. The chain links TRBV6-6 to TRBJ2-1, with 10 bases aligning to TRBD1. Germline trimming cut 2 bases from V and 3 bases from J; bases unmatched to any gene: 4. The germline V gene has CDR1 MNHNY and CDR2 SVGAGI (reference sequence). The CDR3 loop spans 16 amino acids.

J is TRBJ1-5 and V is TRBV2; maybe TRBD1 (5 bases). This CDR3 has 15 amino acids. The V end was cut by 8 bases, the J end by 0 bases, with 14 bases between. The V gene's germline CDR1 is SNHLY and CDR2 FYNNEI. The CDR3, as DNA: TGTGCCAGCCATCGGACACCCATTAGCAATCAGCCCCAGCATTTT. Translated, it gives CASHRTPISNQPQHF.

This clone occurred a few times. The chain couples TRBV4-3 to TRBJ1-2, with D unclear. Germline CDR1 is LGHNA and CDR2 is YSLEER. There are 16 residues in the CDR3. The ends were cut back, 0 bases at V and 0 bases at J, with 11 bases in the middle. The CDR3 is CASSQDTASANYGYTF. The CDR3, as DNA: TGCGCCAGCAGCCAAGACACAGCCTCAGCTAACTATGGCTACACCTTC.

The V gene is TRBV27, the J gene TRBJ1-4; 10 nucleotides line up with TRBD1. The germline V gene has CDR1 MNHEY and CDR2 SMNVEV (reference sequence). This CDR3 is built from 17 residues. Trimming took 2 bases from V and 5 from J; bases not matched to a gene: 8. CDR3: CASSLSLDRGQNEKLFF. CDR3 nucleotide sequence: TGTGCCAGCAGTTTAAGCCTCGACAGGGGGCAAAATGAAAAACTGTTTTTT.

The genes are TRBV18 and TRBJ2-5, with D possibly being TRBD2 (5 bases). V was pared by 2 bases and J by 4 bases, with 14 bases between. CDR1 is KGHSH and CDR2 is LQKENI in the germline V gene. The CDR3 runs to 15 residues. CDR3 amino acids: CASSPGPRRIETQYF. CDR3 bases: TGTGCCAGCTCACCAGGCCCCAGGAGGATAGAGACCCAGTACTTC.